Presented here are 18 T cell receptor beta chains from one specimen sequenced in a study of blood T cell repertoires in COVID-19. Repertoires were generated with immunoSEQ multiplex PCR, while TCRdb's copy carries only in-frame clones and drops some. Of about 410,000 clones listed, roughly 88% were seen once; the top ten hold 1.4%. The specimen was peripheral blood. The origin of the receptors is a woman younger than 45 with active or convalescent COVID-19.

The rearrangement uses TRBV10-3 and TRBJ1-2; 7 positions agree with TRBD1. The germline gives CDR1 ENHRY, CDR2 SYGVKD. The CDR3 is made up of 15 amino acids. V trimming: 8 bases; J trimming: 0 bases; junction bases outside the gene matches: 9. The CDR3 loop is CAIRRQGEANYGYTF. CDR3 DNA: TGTGCCATCCGGCGGCAGGGGGAGGCTAACTATGGCTACACCTTC.

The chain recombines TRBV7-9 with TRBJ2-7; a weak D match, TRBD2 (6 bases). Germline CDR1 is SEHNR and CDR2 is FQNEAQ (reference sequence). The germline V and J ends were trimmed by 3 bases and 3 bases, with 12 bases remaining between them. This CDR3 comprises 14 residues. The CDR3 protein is CASSFATSVYEQYF. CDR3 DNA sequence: TGTGCCAGCAGCTTCGCGACTAGTGTCTACGAGCAGTACTTC.

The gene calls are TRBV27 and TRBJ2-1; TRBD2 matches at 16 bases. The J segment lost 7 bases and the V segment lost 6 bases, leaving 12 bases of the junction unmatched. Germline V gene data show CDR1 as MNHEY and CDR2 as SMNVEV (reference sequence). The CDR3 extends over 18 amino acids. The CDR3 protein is CASRLGTSGRVGWNEQFF. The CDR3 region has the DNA TGTGCCAGCAGACTCGGGACTAGCGGGAGGGTGGGGTGGAATGAGCAGTTCTTC.

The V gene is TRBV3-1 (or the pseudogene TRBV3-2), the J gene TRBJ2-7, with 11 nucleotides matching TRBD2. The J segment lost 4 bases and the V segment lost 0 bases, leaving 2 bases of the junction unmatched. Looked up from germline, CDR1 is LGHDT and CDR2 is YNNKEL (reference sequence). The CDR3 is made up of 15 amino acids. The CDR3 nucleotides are TGTGCCAGCAGCCAAGAGGCTAGCGGGAGGTACGAGCAGTACTTC. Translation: CASSQEASGRYEQYF.

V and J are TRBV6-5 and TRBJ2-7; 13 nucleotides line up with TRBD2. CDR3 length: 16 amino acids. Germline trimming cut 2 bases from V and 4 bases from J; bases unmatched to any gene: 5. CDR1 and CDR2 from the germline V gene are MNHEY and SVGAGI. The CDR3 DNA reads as TGTGCCAGCAGTTACCGACTAGCGGGAGGTTTATACGAGCAGTACTTC. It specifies CASSYRLAGGLYEQYF.

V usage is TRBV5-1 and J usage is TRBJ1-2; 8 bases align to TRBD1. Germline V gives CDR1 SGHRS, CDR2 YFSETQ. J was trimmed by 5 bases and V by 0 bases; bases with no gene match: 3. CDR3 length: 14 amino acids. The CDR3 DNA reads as TGCGCCAGCAGCTTGGGGACAGGGACTTATGGCTACACCTTC. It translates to CASSLGTGTYGYTF.

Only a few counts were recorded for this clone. As DNA, the CDR3 is TGCGCCAGCTCATACAGGGGAGGCTACGAGCAGTACTTC. As protein: CASSYRGGYEQYF. The V gene is TRBV5-1, the J gene TRBJ2-7, with a weak D call TRBD1 (7 bases). The CDR3 runs to 13 residues. Trimming cost V 7 bases and J 3 bases, with 14 bases left between them. Per the germline V gene, CDR1 is SGHRS and CDR2 is YFSETQ.

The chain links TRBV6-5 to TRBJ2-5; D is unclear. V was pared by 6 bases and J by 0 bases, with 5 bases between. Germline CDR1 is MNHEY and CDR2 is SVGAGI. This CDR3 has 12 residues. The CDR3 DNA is TGTGCCAGCAGGGAGAACCAAGAGACCCAGTACTTC. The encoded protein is CASRENQETQYF.

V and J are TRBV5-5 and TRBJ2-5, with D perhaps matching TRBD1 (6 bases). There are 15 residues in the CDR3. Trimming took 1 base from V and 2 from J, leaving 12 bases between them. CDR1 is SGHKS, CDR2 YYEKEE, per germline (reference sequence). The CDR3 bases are TGTGCCAGCAGCTTGTTCAGGGGATTTCAAGAGACCCAGTACTTC. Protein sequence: CASSLFRGFQETQYF.

CDR3 nucleotides: TGTGCCAGCAGGCCGACAGGGAGGAATGAAAAACTGTTTTTT. Residues: CASRPTGRNEKLFF. The gene calls are TRBV2 and TRBJ1-4; 7 nucleotides match TRBD1. Per germline, CDR1 SNHLY and CDR2 FYNNEI. The CDR3 is 14 amino acids. Unmatched junction bases numbered 6, after V lost 6 bases and J lost 5 bases.

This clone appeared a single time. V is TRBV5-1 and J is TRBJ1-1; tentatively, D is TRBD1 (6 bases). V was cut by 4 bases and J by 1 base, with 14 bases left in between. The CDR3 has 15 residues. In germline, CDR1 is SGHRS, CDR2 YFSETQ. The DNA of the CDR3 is TGCGCCAGCAGCAACGACAGGCTGGGGAACACTGAAGCTTTCTTT. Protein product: CASSNDRLGNTEAFF.

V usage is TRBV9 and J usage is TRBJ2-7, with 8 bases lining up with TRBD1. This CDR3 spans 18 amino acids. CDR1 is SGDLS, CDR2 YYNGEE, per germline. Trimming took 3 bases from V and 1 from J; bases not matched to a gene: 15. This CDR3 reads CASSAGGPERERSYEQYF. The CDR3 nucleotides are TGTGCCAGCAGCGCAGGGGGCCCAGAACGGGAGCGATCCTACGAGCAGTACTTC.

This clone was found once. The DNA of the CDR3 is TGTGCCAGCAGCCAGGGAGCTAGCGGGGGGGCTTTCGTCGAGACCCAGTACTTC. Amino acid sequence: CASSQGASGGAFVETQYF. The chain has TRBV7-6 and TRBJ2-5; 12 positions agree with TRBD2. Looked up from germline, CDR1 is SGHVS and CDR2 is FNYEAQ. V shed 5 bases and J 5 bases; nucleotides not matched to a gene: 15. The length of the CDR3 is 18 residues.

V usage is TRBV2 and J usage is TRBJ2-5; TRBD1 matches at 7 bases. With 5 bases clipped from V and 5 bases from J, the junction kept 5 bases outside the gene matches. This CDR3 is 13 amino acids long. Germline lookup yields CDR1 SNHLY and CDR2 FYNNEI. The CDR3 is CASSLDRRETQYF. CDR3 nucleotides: TGTGCCAGCAGTCTGGACAGGAGGGAGACCCAGTACTTC.

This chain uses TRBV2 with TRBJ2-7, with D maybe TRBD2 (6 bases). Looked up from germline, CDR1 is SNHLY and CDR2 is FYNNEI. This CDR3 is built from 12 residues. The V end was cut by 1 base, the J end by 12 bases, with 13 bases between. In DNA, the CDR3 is TGTGCCAGCAGTGAAGGGTTCGGGGGTGGGTACTTC. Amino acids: CASSEGFGGGYF.

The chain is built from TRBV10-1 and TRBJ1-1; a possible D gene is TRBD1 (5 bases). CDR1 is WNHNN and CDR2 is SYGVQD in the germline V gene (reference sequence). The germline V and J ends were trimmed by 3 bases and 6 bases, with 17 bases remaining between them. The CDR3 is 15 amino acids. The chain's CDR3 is CASSDQGGMLAEAFF. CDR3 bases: TGCGCCAGCAGTGACCAGGGCGGGATGCTCGCTGAAGCTTTCTTT.

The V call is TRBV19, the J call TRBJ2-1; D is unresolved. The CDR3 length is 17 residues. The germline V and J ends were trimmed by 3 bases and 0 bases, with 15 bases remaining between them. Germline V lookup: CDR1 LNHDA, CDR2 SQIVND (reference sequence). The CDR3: CASSISRTESSYNEQFF. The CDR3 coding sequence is TGTGCCAGTAGTATCTCTCGTACGGAGAGCTCCTACAATGAGCAGTTCTTC.

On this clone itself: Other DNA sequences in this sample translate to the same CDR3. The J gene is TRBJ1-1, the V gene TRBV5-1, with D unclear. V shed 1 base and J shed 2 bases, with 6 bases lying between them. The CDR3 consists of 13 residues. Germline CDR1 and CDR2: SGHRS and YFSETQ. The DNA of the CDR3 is TGCGCCAGCAGCTTGACAGTTAACACTGAAGCTTTCTTT. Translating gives CASSLTVNTEAFF.